This TCR beta chain was documented in a study of Tregs in tolerant kidney transplant recipients. Profiled with immunoSEQ multiplex PCR; TCRdb holds only in-frame clones, not every one. The data show about 110,000 clones, nearly 90% seen once. Findings and caveats of the study: Validation in larger populations is needed because few patients were studied.

As for this clone: Its antigen is as yet unknown.

Germline V gene data show CDR1 as GTSNPN and CDR2 as SVGIG (reference sequence). V shed 2 bases, J shed 0 bases, and the junction held 9 bases outside the gene matches. The CDR3 totals 17 residues. The rearrangement links TRBV30 to TRBJ2-3; 9 nucleotides align to TRBD2. This specimen consisted of CD4+ T cells from blood, obtained before the transplant. This TCR was sampled from a human donor who received a combined kidney and bone marrow transplant. The CDR3 DNA follows: TGTGCCTGGAGTACCCTTAGGACTAGCGCCAGCACAGATACGCAGTATTTT. Amino acids: CAWSTLRTSASTDTQYF.